Following are 3 T cell receptor beta chains from one sample sequenced in a study of cytomegalovirus exposure and HLA in healthy donors. The PCR ran on 60 Vbeta and 13 Jbeta primers. The table came from immunoSEQ multiplex PCR; TCRdb's copy has only in-frame clones and leaves some out. This sample has roughly 75,000 clones; 75% to 85% occur once, and the top ten carry around 18%. Sequences were obtained from PBMCs. The receptor source for this set is an older man in good health and CMV-seropositive.

The chain joins TRBV13 to TRBJ2-1, with D unresolved. This CDR3 is built from 12 residues. Germline lookup yields CDR1 PRHDT and CDR2 FYEKMQ (reference sequence). V dropped 5 bases and J dropped 7 bases, with 9 bases sitting between them. The CDR3 coding sequence is TGTGCCAGCAGCCGAGAGCTAAATGAGCAGTTCTTC. This sequence encodes CASSRELNEQFF.

This clone was observed once. The V and J genes are TRBV5-1 and TRBJ2-3; no clear D. The germline V and J ends were trimmed by 4 bases and 6 bases, with 12 bases remaining between them. CDR3 length: 13 residues. Per the germline V gene, CDR1 is SGHRS and CDR2 is YFSETQ. The CDR3 region is CASSSREADTQYF. CDR3 DNA sequence: TGCGCCAGCAGCAGTCGAGAGGCCGATACGCAGTATTTT.

The DNA for the CDR3 is TGTGCCAGCAGCCCCCCTTTAGGACTAGCAGTGCCCGAGCAGTACTTC. It encodes CASSPPLGLAVPEQYF. V is TRBV7-2 and J is TRBJ2-7, with 8 nucleotides matching TRBD2. J gave up 6 bases and V 5 bases, and 15 bases lay outside the gene matches. This CDR3 spans 16 amino acids. The V gene's germline CDR1 is SGHTA and CDR2 FQGNSA.